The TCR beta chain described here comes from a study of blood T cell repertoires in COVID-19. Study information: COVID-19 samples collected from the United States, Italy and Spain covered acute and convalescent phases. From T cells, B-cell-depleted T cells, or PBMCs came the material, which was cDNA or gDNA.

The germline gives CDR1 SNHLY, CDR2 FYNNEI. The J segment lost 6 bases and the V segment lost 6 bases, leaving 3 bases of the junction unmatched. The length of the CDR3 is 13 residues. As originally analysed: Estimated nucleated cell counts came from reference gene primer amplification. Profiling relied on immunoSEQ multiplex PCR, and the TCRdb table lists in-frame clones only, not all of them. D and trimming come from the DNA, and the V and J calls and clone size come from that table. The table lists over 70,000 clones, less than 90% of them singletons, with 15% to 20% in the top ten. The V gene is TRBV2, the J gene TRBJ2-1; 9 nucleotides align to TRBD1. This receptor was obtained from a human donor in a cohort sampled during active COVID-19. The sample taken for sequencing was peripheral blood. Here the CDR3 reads CASRAQGANEQFF. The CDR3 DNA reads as TGTGCCAGCAGGGCACAGGGGGCCAATGAGCAGTTCTTC.